These 16 T cell receptor beta chains share one sample of origin, sequenced in a study of blood T cell repertoires in COVID-19. TCRdb keeps only in-frame clones here, not all; method: immunoSEQ multiplex PCR. The data contain 200,000 to 250,000 clones, 75% to 90% of them seen just once; the ten biggest clones take up around a tenth. Sequenced input: PBMCs or T cells enriched from blood (not recorded which). The receptor source for this set is a man in his forties who had recovered from COVID-19.

The chain recombines TRBV30 with TRBJ2-1; 9 nucleotides line up with TRBD1. V lost 1 base to trimming and J lost 6 bases; unmatched junction nucleotides: 4. This CDR3 contains 14 residues. Per germline, CDR1 GTSNPN and CDR2 SVGIG (reference sequence). CDR3 bases: TGTGCCTGGAGTGGGATGGACAGGGGCAATGAGCAGTTCTTC. This translates into CAWSGMDRGNEQFF.

V usage is TRBV24-1 and J usage is TRBJ2-3; a weak D match, TRBD1 (6 bases). The length of the CDR3 is 15 residues. Germline values: CDR1 KGHDR, CDR2 SFDVKD. The germline V and J ends were trimmed by 6 bases and 1 base, with 13 bases remaining between them. The CDR3 sequence is CATSSPGTRTDTQYF. Written as DNA, the CDR3 is TGTGCCACCAGTTCCCCAGGGACACGCACAGATACGCAGTATTTT.

The chain combines TRBV12-5 with TRBJ2-5; 7 bases align to TRBD2. CDR1 is LGHNT and CDR2 is FRNRAP in the germline V gene. There are 15 residues in the CDR3. The V segment lost 3 bases and the J segment 7 bases; nucleotides outside the gene matches: 11. This CDR3 reads CASGLAGLPWGTQYF. For the CDR3, the DNA is TGTGCTAGTGGTTTAGCGGGACTACCCTGGGGGACCCAGTACTTC. The full variable domain, its missing parts supplied by reference TRBV12-5 and TRBJ2-5, is DARVTQTPRHKVTEMGQEVTMRCQPILGHNTVFWYRQTMMQGLELLAYFRNRAPLDDSGMPKDRFSAEMPDATLATLKIQPSEPRDSAVYFCASGLAGLPWGTQYFGPGTRLLVL.

The V and J genes are TRBV27 and TRBJ2-2; TRBD2 matches 9 bases. Germline trimming cut 6 bases from V and 3 bases from J; bases unmatched to any gene: 11. CDR3 length: 17 amino acids. Germline CDR1 is MNHEY and CDR2 is SMNVEV (reference sequence). The CDR3 loop reads CASRVRGTSSYTGELFF. CDR3 coding DNA: TGTGCCAGCAGGGTCAGGGGGACTAGCTCCTACACCGGGGAGCTGTTTTTT.

V and J are TRBV5-1 and TRBJ2-3; tentative D call: TRBD1 (6 bases). V was shortened by 5 bases and J by 1 base, with 8 bases between the two germline ends. Germline V lookup: CDR1 SGHRS, CDR2 YFSETQ. This CDR3 is 13 amino acids long. This CDR3 reads CASSNRGTDTQYF. The CDR3 DNA is TGCGCCAGCAGTAACAGGGGCACAGATACGCAGTATTTT.

The J gene is TRBJ1-1, the V gene TRBV5-1, with D uncertain. Germline CDR1 is SGHRS and CDR2 is YFSETQ. The CDR3 length is 15 residues. The V end was cut by 3 bases, the J end by 8 bases, with 20 bases between. The CDR3, as DNA: TGCGCCAGCAGCTCGGCGGGATTGCAGGAAGCCGAAGCTTTCTTT. Protein: CASSSAGLQEAEAFF.

This sequence joins TRBV29-1 and TRBJ2-2; 8 bases align to TRBD1. Germline CDR1 is SQVTM and CDR2 is ANQGSEA. V was pared by 6 bases and J by 0 bases, with 9 bases of the junction left unmatched. This CDR3 spans 16 amino acids. CDR3 residues: CSVDPGQASNTGELFF. CDR3 DNA sequence: TGCAGCGTGGATCCGGGACAGGCCTCGAACACCGGGGAGCTGTTTTTT.

In DNA form, the CDR3 reads TGTGCCACCAGTGCGAGCCGATTCTATGGCTACACCTTC. Translation: CATSASRFYGYTF. The rearrangement links TRBV24-1 to TRBJ1-2; D remains unclear. The ends were cut back, 5 bases at V and 4 bases at J, with 10 bases in the middle. The CDR3 consists of 13 residues. Germline V gene data show CDR1 as KGHDR and CDR2 as SFDVKD.

The V and J genes are TRBV7-8 and TRBJ1-3; no firm D call. The CDR3 covers 16 residues. V was shortened by 0 bases and J by 4 bases, with 13 bases between the two germline ends. Germline values: CDR1 SGHVS, CDR2 FQNEAQ. CDR3 coding DNA: TGTGCCAGCAGCTTAGCGGAGGGAGGGCTCGGAAACACCATATATTTT. Amino acids: CASSLAEGGLGNTIYF.

The chain joins TRBV7-9 to TRBJ2-7; 10 nucleotides match TRBD1. Trimming removed 5 bases from V and 3 bases from J; junction bases left unmatched: 4. Germline CDR1 is SEHNR and CDR2 is FQNEAQ (reference sequence). CDR3 size: 14 residues. The CDR3 DNA reads as TGTGCCAGCAGCCAGGGACAGGGGAACTACGAGCAGTACTTC. Its protein product is CASSQGQGNYEQYF.

This chain connects TRBV11-2 to TRBJ1-1; 8 bases are a match to TRBD1. V shed 3 bases and J 4 bases; nucleotides not matched to a gene: 10. CDR3 size: 16 residues. The germline gives CDR1 SGHAT, CDR2 FQNNGV. CDR3 residues: CASSLRTGRDSTEAFF. CDR3 DNA sequence: TGTGCCAGCAGCTTGAGGACAGGGAGAGATTCCACTGAAGCTTTCTTT.

The chain has TRBV6-2 or TRBV6-3 and TRBJ2-3, with TRBD2 matching over 11 bases. Trimming at V came to 6 bases and at J to 3 bases, leaving 5 bases not matched to a gene. CDR1 is MNHEY and CDR2 is SVGEGT in the germline V gene. This CDR3 comprises 15 residues. The DNA for the CDR3 is TGTGCCAGCAGCCGACTAGCGGGAAAGACAGATACGCAGTATTTT. Its translation is CASSRLAGKTDTQYF.

The chain links TRBV24-1 to TRBJ2-5, with D possibly being TRBD1 (5 bases). The CDR3 is 14 amino acids. Germline values: CDR1 KGHDR, CDR2 SFDVKD. The V end was cut by 5 bases, the J end by 5 bases, with 14 bases between. In DNA form, the CDR3 reads TGTGCCACCAGTGGACAGACTCTCGGGGAGACCCAGTACTTC. It yields the protein CATSGQTLGETQYF.

J is TRBJ1-2 and V is TRBV7-9; TRBD1 agrees at 9 bases. The CDR3 loop spans 14 amino acids. Losses at the gene ends were 1 base for V and 7 bases for J; bases not matched to a gene: 4. Germline CDR1 reads SEHNR; CDR2 reads FQNEAQ (reference sequence). The CDR3: CASSLGDRVVGYTF. CDR3 sequence (DNA): TGTGCCAGCAGCTTAGGGGACAGGGTGGTTGGCTACACCTTC.

The chain recombines TRBV6-5 with TRBJ1-4; 7 bases agree with TRBD1. There are 14 residues in the CDR3. In germline, CDR1 is MNHEY, CDR2 SVGAGI. Trimming removed 10 bases from V and 8 bases from J; junction bases left unmatched: 13. The CDR3 loop is CATATGFSREKLFF. As DNA, the CDR3 is TGTGCCACCGCGACAGGGTTTTCAAGGGAAAAACTGTTTTTT.

The rearrangement uses TRBV9 and TRBJ2-1; TRBD2 aligns across 8 bases. CDR3 size: 16 residues. The germline gives CDR1 SGDLS, CDR2 YYNGEE. V shed 3 bases and J 0 bases; nucleotides not matched to a gene: 5. Here the CDR3 reads CASSDLSGSSYNEQFF. CDR3 bases: TGTGCCAGCAGCGACCTCAGCGGGAGCTCCTACAATGAGCAGTTCTTC.